This TCR beta chain is drawn from a study of OX40 agonist ivuxolimab in advanced cancers. The timepoints at which blood was sampled were baseline, cycle 4 day 1, and cycle 7 day 1. V shed 5 bases and J 5 bases; nucleotides not matched to a gene: 11. The germline V gene encodes CDR1 LNHDA and CDR2 SQIVND (reference sequence). The CDR3 sequence is 15 residues long. The assay was immunoSEQ multiplex PCR, and TCRdb's table has in-frame clones only and misses some. The sample contains about 80,000 clones, over 75% of which appear only once. The clonotype originates from an adult with an advanced solid tumor such as melanoma, head and neck, liver or kidney cancer. The chain couples TRBV19 to TRBJ1-2, with 7 positions matching TRBD1. The source material was CD4+ or CD8+ T cells sorted from blood, sampled in a trial of the OX40 agonist ivuxolimab. The chain's CDR3 is CASSLGTALIYGYTF. The CDR3 nucleotides read TGTGCCAGTAGTTTGGGGACAGCCTTAATTTATGGCTACACCTTC.